The clone carrying this T cell receptor beta chain was seen a handful of times. This sample was included in a study of blood T cell repertoires in COVID-19. Study-level background: Whether acute or convalescent, the COVID-19 samples came from the United States, Italy and Spain.

In the original analysis: How many nucleated cells were present was estimated from reference gene primer amplification. Sequencing used immunoSEQ multiplex PCR; TCRdb keeps in-frame clones, though not all of them. Clone size and the V and J calls come from that table; the DNA yielded D and trimming. The table includes more than 250,000 clones, 90% detected once. Enrollment of patients from Seattle took place during active infection, with longitudinal follow-up. The CDR3 covers 16 residues. Trimming at V came to 5 bases and at J to 5 bases, leaving 13 bases not matched to a gene. In germline, CDR1 is LGHDT, CDR2 YNNKEL (reference sequence).

The specimen sequenced was peripheral blood. This receptor was obtained from a woman aged 45-60 years with COVID-19, enrolled during active disease. The chain recombines TRBV3-1 (or the pseudogene TRBV3-2) with TRBJ2-3, with 7 bases identical to TRBD2. The CDR3 reads CASSVRPGGRGDTQYF. CDR3 DNA sequence: TGTGCCAGCAGCGTCCGACCGGGAGGCCGGGGAGATACGCAGTATTTT.